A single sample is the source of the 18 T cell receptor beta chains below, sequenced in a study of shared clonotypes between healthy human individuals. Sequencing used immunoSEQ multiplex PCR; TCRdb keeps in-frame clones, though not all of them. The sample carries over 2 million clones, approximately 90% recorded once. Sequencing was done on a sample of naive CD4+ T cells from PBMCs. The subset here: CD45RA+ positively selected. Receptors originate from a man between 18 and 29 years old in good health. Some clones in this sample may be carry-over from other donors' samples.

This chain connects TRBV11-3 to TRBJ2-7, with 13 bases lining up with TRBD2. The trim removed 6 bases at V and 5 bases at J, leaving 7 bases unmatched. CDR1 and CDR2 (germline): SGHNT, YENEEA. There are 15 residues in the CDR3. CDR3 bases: TGTGCCAGCAGTCGGACTAGCGGGAGTTTCAACGAGCAGTACTTC. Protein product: CASSRTSGSFNEQYF.

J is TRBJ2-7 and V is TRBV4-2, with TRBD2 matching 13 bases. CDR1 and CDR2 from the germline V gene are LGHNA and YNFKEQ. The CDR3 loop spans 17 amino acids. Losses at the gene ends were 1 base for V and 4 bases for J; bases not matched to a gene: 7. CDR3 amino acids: CASSQAPGLAGSYEQYF. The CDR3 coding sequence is TGTGCCAGCAGCCAAGCCCCGGGACTAGCGGGAAGTTACGAGCAGTACTTC.

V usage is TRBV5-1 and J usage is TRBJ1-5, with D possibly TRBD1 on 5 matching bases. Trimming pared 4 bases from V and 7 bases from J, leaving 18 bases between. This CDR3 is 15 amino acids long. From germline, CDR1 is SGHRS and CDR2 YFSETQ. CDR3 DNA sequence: TGCGCCAGCAGCCCGGACGGGACCGGGGGGCAGCCCCAGCATTTT. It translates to CASSPDGTGGQPQHF.

This CDR3 is CASRADNNQPQHF. The CDR3 DNA reads TGTGCCAGCAGAGCGGACAACAATCAGCCCCAGCATTTT. This chain connects TRBV2 to TRBJ1-5; perhaps TRBD1 as D (5 bases). The germline gives CDR1 SNHLY, CDR2 FYNNEI. V lost 6 bases, J lost 3 bases, and 9 bases lay in between. There are 13 residues in the CDR3.

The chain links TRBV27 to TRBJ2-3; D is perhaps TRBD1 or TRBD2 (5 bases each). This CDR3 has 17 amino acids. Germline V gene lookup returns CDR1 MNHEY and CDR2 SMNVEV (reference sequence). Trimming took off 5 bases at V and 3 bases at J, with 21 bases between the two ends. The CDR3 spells CASSPDPLGTGTDTQYF. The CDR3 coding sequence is TGTGCCAGCAGTCCTGATCCGCTAGGGACGGGGACAGATACGCAGTATTTT.

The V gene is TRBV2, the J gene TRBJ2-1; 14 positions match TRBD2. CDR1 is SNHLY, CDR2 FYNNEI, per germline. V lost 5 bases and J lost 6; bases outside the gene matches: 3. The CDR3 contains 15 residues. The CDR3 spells CASSQGLAGVNEQFF. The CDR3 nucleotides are TGTGCCAGCAGTCAGGGACTAGCGGGAGTCAATGAGCAGTTCTTC.

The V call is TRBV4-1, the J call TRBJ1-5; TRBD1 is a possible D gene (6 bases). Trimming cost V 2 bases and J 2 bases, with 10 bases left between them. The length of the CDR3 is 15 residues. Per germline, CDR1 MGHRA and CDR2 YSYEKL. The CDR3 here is CASSQRDTRNQPQHF. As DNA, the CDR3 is TGCGCCAGCAGCCAAAGGGACACCCGCAATCAGCCCCAGCATTTT.

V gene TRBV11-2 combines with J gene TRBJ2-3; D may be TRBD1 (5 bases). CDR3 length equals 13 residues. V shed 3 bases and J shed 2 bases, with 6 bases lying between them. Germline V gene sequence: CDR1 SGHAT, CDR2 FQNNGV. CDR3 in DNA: TGTGCCAGCAGCTTCAGGGTCACAGATACGCAGTATTTT. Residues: CASSFRVTDTQYF.

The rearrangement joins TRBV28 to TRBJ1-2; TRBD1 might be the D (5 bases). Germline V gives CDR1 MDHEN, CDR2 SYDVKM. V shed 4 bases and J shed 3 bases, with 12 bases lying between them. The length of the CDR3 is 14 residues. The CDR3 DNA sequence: TGTGCCAGCAGTTCCCCAGGGCGGGACTATGGCTACACCTTC. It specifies CASSSPGRDYGYTF.

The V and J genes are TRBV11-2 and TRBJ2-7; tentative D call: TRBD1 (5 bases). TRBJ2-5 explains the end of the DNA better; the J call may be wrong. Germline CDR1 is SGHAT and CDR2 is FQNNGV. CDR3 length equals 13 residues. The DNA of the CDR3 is TGTGCCAGCAGCTTAGTTGGGGCAGGGACCCAGTACTTC. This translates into CASSLVGAGTQYF.

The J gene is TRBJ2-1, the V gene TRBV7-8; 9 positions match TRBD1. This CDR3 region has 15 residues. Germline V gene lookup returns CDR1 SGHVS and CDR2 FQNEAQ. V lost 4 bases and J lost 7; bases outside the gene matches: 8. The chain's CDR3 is CASSYRDRERNEQFF. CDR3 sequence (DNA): TGTGCCAGCAGCTACCGGGACAGGGAGAGGAATGAGCAGTTCTTC.

CDR3 nucleotides: TGTGCCAGCAGCTCAGACGGGGGCGGCTACACCTTC. Translation gives CASSSDGGGYTF. The chain links TRBV11-2 to TRBJ1-2; a weak D match, TRBD1 (6 bases). There are 12 residues in the CDR3. Trimming removed 4 bases at V and 8 bases at J, with 11 bases between. Germline assignment: CDR1 SGHAT and CDR2 FQNNGV.

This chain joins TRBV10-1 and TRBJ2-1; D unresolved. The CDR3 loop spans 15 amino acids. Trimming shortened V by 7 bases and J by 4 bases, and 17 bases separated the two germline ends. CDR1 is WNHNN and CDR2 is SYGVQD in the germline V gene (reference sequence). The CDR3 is CASTPGGPPYNEQFF. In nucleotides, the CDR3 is TGCGCCAGCACCCCCGGCGGTCCCCCTTACAATGAGCAGTTCTTC.

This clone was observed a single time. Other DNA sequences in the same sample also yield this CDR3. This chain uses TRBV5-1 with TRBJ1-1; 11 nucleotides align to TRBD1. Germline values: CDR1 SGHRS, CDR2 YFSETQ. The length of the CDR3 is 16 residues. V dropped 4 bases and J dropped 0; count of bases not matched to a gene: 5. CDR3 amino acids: CASSPGTGGMNTEAFF. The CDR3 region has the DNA TGCGCCAGCAGCCCCGGGACAGGGGGTATGAACACTGAAGCTTTCTTT. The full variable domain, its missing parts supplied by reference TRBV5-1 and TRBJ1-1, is KAGVTQTPRYLIKTRGQQVTLSCSPISGHRSVSWYQQTPGQGLQFLFEYFSETQRNKGNFPGRFSGRQFSNSRSEMNVSTLELGDSALYLCASSPGTGGMNTEAFFGQGTRLTVV.

The CDR3 region has the DNA TGTGCCAGCAGCGATGGTGGGCTAGCGGGGACCGAGCAGTACTTC. This translates into CASSDGGLAGTEQYF. J is TRBJ2-7 and V is TRBV5-4; 9 nucleotides agree with TRBD2. Germline CDR1 is SGHNT and CDR2 is YYREEE (reference sequence). This CDR3 has 15 amino acids. V was clipped by 4 bases and J by 6 bases; unmatched bases: 11. The variable domain in full, with the rest retrieved from reference TRBV5-4 and TRBJ2-7, is ETGVTQSPTHLIKTRGQQVTLRCSSQSGHNTVSWYQQALGQGPQFIFQYYREEENGRGNFPPRFSGLQFPNYSSELNVNALELDDSALYLCASSDGGLAGTEQYFGPGTRLTVT.

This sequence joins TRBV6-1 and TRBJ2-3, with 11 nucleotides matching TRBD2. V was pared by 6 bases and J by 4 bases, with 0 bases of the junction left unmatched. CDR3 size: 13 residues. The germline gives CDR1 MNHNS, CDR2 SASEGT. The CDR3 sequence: CASRLAGADTQYF. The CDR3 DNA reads TGTGCCAGCAGACTAGCGGGAGCAGATACGCAGTATTTT.

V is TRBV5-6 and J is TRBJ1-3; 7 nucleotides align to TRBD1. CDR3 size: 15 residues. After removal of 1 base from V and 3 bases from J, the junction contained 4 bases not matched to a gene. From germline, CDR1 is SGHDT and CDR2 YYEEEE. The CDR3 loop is CASSLQGGLGNTIYF. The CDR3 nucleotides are TGTGCCAGCAGCTTGCAAGGGGGCCTTGGAAACACCATATATTTT.

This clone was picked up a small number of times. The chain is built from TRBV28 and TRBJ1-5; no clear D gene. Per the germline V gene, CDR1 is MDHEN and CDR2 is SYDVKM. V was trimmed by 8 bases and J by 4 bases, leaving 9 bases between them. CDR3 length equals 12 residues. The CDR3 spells CASLVGNQPQHF. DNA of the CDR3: TGTGCCAGCTTGGTGGGTAATCAGCCCCAGCATTTT.